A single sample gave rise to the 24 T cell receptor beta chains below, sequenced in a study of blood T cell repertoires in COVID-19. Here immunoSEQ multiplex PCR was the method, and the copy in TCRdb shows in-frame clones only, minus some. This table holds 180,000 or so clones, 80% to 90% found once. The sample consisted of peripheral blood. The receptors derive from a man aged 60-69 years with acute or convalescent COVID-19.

DNA of the CDR3: TGCGCCAGCAGCTTCGGGACTAGCGGGTCTTTCTACAATGAGCAGTTCTTC. Translation gives CASSFGTSGSFYNEQFF. The chain employs TRBV5-1 and TRBJ2-1; 12 bases are a match to TRBD2. The CDR3 runs 17 residues. V trimming: 2 bases; J trimming: 3 bases; junction bases outside the gene matches: 6. Germline CDR1 is SGHRS and CDR2 is YFSETQ.

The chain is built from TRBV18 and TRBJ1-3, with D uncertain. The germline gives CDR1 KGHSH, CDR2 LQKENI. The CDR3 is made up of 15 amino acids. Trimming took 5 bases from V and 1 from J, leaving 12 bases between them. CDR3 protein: CASSTLGGSGNTIYF. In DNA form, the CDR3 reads TGTGCCAGCTCAACTTTAGGAGGTTCTGGAAACACCATATATTTT.

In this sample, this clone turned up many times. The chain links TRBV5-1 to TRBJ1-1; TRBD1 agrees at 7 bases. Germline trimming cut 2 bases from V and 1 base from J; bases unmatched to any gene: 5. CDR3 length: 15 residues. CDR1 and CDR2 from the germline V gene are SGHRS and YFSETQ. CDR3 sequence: CASSFGGTANTEAFF. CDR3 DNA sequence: TGCGCCAGCAGCTTTGGAGGGACAGCGAACACTGAAGCTTTCTTT.

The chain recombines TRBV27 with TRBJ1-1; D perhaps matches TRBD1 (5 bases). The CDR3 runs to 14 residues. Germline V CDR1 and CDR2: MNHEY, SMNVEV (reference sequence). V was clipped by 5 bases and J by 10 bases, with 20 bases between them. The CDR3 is CASSTQGSYYSAFF. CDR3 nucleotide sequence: TGTGCCAGCAGTACCCAGGGAAGCTACTATTCAGCTTTCTTT.

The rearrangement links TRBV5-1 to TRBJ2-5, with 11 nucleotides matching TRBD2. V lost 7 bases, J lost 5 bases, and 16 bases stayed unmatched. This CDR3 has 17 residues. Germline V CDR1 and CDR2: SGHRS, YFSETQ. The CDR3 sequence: CASRTGTSGRTTETQYF. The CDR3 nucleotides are TGCGCCAGCCGCACCGGGACTAGCGGACGCACTACGGAGACCCAGTACTTC.

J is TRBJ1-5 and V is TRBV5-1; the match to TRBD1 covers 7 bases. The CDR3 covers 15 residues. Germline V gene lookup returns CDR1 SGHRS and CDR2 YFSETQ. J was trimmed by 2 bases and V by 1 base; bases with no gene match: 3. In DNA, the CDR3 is TGCGCCAGCAGCTTGACAGGGGATCGCAATCAGCCCCAGCATTTT. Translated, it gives CASSLTGDRNQPQHF.

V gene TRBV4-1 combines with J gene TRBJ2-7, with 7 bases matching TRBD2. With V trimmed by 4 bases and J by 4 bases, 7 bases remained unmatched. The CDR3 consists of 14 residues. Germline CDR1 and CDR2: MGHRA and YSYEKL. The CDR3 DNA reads TGCGCCAGCAGCCCTGGCTGGGAGGGTTACGAGCAGTACTTC. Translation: CASSPGWEGYEQYF.

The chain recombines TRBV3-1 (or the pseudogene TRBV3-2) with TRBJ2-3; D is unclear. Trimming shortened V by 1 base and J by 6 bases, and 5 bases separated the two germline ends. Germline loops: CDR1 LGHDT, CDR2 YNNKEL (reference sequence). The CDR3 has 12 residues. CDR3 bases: TGTGCCAGCAGCCAAGCACTGGATACGCAGTATTTT. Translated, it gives CASSQALDTQYF.

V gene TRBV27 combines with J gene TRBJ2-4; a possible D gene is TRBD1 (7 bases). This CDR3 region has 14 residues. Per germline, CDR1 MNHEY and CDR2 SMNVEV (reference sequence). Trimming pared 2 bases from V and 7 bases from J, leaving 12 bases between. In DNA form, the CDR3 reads TGTGCCAGCAGTTTAGATTCAGGGGGGAACATTCAGTACTTC. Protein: CASSLDSGGNIQYF.

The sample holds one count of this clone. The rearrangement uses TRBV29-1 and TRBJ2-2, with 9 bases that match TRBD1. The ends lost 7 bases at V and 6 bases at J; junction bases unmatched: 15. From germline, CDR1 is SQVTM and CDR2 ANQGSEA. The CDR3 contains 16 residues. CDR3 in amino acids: CSAGAPGQGRAGELFF. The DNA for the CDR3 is TGCAGCGCTGGGGCCCCGGGACAGGGTAGGGCCGGGGAGCTGTTTTTT.

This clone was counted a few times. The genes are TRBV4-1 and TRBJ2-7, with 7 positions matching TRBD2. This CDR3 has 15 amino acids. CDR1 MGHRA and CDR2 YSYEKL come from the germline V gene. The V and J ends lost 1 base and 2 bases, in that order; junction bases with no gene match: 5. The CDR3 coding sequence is TGCGCCAGCAGCCAAGGACTAGCAATCGCCTACGAGCAGTACTTC. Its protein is CASSQGLAIAYEQYF.

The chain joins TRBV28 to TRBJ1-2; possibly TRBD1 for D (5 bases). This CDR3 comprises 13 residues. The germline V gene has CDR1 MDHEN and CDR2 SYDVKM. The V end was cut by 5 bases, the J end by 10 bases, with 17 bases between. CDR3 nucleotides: TGTGCCAGCAGTCCACAGACGGACATGGACTACACCTTC. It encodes CASSPQTDMDYTF.

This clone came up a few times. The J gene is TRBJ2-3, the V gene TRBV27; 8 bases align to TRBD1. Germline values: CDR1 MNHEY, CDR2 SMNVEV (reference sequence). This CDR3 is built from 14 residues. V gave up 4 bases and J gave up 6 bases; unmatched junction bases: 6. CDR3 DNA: TGTGCCAGCAGTTACGACAGGGGCCCGGATACGCAGTATTTT. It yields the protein CASSYDRGPDTQYF.

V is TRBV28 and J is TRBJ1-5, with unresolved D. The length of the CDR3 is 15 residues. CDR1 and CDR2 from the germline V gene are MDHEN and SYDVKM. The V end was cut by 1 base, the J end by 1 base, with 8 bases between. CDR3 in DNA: TGTGCCAGCAGTTTATTCGCGCAAAGCAATCAGCCCCAGCATTTT. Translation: CASSLFAQSNQPQHF.

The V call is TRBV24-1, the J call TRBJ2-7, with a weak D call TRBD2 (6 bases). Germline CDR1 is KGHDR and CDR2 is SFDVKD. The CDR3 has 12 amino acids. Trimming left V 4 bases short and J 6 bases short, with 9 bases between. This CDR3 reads CATSEFGGEQYF. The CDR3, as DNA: TGTGCCACCAGTGAGTTCGGGGGCGAGCAGTACTTC.

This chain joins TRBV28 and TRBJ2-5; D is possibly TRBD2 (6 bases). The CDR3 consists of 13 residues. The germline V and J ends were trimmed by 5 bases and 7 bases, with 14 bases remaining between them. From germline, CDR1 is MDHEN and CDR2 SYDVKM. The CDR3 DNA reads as TGTGCCAGCAGTCTCGGGACTTGGGGGACCCAGTACTTC. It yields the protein CASSLGTWGTQYF.

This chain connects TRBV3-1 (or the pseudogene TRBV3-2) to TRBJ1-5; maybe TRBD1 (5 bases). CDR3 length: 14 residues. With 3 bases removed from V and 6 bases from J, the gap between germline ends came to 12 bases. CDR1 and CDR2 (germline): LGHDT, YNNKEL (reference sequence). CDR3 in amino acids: CASSQGGTSQPQHF. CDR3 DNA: TGTGCCAGCAGCCAGGGAGGGACCAGTCAGCCCCAGCATTTT.

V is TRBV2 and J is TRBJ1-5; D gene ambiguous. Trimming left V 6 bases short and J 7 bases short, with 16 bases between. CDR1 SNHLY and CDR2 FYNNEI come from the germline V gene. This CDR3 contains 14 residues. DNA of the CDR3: TGTGCCAGCAGGGAGCGGGTCCCCGGGCAGCCCCAGCATTTT. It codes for CASRERVPGQPQHF.

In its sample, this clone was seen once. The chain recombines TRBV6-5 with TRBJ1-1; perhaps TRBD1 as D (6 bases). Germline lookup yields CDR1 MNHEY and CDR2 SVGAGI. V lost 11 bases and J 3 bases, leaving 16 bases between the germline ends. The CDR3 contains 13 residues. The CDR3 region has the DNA TGTGCCTCGGGTGGTGGGGGCCACACTGAAGCTTTCTTT. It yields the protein CASGGGGHTEAFF.

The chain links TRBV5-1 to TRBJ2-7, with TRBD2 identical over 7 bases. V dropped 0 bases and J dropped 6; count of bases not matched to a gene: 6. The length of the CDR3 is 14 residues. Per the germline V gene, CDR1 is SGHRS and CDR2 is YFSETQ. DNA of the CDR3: TGCGCCAGCAGCTTGGTGGGGAGGGGCTCCGAGCAGTACTTC. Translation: CASSLVGRGSEQYF.

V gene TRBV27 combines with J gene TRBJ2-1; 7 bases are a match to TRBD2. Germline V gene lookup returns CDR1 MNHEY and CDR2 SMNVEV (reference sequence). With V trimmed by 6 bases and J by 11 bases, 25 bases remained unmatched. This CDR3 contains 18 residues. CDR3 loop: CASSLGGSRALLGRQQFF. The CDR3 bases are TGTGCCAGCAGCCTCGGGGGGTCCAGGGCTCTCCTGGGACGTCAGCAGTTCTTC.

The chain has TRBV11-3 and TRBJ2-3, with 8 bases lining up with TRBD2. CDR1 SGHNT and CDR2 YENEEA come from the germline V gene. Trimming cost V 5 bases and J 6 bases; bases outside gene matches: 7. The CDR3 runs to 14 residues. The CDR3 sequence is CASSPGGSKDTQYF. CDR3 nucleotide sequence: TGTGCCAGCAGCCCGGGGGGGTCTAAGGATACGCAGTATTTT.

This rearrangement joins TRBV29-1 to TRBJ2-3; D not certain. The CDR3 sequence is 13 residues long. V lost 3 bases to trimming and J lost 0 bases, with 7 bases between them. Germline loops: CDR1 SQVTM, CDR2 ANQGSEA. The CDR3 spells CSVDRASTDTQYF. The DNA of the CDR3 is TGCAGCGTTGATCGAGCTAGCACAGATACGCAGTATTTT.

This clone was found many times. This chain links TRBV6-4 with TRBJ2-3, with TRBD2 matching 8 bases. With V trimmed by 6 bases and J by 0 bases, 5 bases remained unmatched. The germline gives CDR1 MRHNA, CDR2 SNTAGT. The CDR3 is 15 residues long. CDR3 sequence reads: CASSSGGRSTDTQYF. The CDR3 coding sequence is TGTGCCAGCAGCAGTGGCGGGAGGAGCACAGATACGCAGTATTTT.